These 9 T cell receptor beta chains were sequenced from one sample in a study of T cells after somatic rescue of genetic block. Libraries were prepared by immunoSEQ multiplex PCR; TCRdb keeps only in-frame clonotypes and omits some of them. The sample shows fewer than 150,000 clones, 75% to 95% of them seen only once. The sample taken for sequencing was peripheral blood mononuclear cells (PBMCs). The receptors here all came from a woman under 30.

V gene TRBV4-2 combines with J gene TRBJ2-5, with D possibly matching TRBD2 (6 bases). Germline V gene lookup returns CDR1 LGHNA and CDR2 YNFKEQ. CDR3 length: 16 residues. Trimming took 4 bases from V and 5 from J, leaving 20 bases between them. The DNA for the CDR3 is TGTGCCAGCAGCCCCTCTGTACGGGACTCCCGGGAGACCCAGTACTTC. This gives the protein CASSPSVRDSRETQYF.

This clone came up once. The J gene is TRBJ2-7, the V gene TRBV9; tentative D call: TRBD1 (5 bases). This CDR3 is built from 15 residues. The germline V gene has CDR1 SGDLS and CDR2 YYNGEE. V lost 2 bases and J 2 bases, leaving 14 bases between the germline ends. Here the CDR3 reads CASSVAVGLPYEQYF. In nucleotides, the CDR3 is TGTGCCAGCAGCGTGGCCGTGGGGCTACCCTACGAGCAGTACTTC.

The genes are TRBV27 and TRBJ2-3; either TRBD1 or TRBD2 may supply D (5 bases each). Trimming cost V 6 bases and J 0 bases, with 16 bases left between them. The CDR3 is 16 amino acids. CDR1 and CDR2 (germline): MNHEY, SMNVEV (reference sequence). CDR3 sequence: CASRTARGSSTDTQYF. The DNA for the CDR3 is TGTGCCAGCAGAACCGCCCGGGGCTCTAGCACAGATACGCAGTATTTT.

The chain employs TRBV4-3 and TRBJ2-5; D gene ambiguous. The CDR3 runs to 13 residues. Germline V gene data show CDR1 as LGHNA and CDR2 as YSLEER. Deletions cut 6 bases from V and 5 bases from J, with 13 bases between. As DNA, the CDR3 is TGCGCCAGCAGGGCCGAGATGGGGGAGACCCAGTACTTC. This encodes CASRAEMGETQYF.

V and J are TRBV19 and TRBJ2-1, with 7 bases aligning to TRBD1. Germline assignment: CDR1 LNHDA and CDR2 SQIVND (reference sequence). The CDR3 consists of 11 residues. V gave up 6 bases and J gave up 14 bases; unmatched junction bases: 7. The CDR3 loop is CASRTGMGEFF. DNA for the CDR3: TGTGCCAGTAGGACAGGGATGGGGGAGTTCTTC.

Of note for this clone: The junction does not match germline at one end; this may be a read error. The rearrangement uses TRBV4-1 and TRBJ2-7, with 8 bases lining up with TRBD1. The CDR3 length is 13 residues. The germline V gene encodes CDR1 MGHRA and CDR2 YSYEKL. The CDR3 coding sequence is TGCGCCAGCAGCCAGCATTTCGAGACAGGGGTGGACTTC. As protein: CASSQHFETGVDF.

V and J are TRBV11-1 and TRBJ2-2; possible D gene TRBD2, 6 bases. The CDR3 is 13 residues long. Trimming shortened V by 1 base and J by 7 bases, and 7 bases separated the two germline ends. Germline loops: CDR1 SGHAT, CDR2 FQDESV (reference sequence). This CDR3 is CASSLDGGGELFF. The CDR3 nucleotides are TGTGCCAGCAGCTTAGACGGGGGCGGGGAGCTGTTTTTT. The variable domain in full, with the rest retrieved from reference TRBV11-1 and TRBJ2-2, is EAEVAQSPRYKITEKSQAVAFWCDPISGHATLYWYRQILGQGPELLVQFQDESVVDDSQLPKDRFSAERLKGVDSTLKIQPAELGDSAMYLCASSLDGGGELFFGEGSRLTVL.

This sequence joins TRBV10-1 and TRBJ1-1; the D is unclear. The germline gives CDR1 WNHNN, CDR2 SYGVQD (reference sequence). Trimming shortened V by 4 bases and J by 4 bases, and 1 base separated the two germline ends. This CDR3 region has 10 residues. The CDR3 bases are TGCGCCAGCAGTGGCACTGAAGCTTTCTTT. Translating gives CASSGTEAFF.

The chain is built from TRBV5-4 and TRBJ1-4; D call uncertain. The germline V gene has CDR1 SGHNT and CDR2 YYREEE (reference sequence). This CDR3 spans 13 amino acids. V was shortened by 7 bases and J by 2 bases, with 9 bases between the two germline ends. Here the CDR3 reads CASAKGTNEKLFF. The CDR3 DNA sequence: TGTGCCAGCGCGAAGGGTACTAATGAAAAACTGTTTTTT.